The sequence of this TCR beta chain was determined in a study of CD8+ T cells in alopecia areata. Study background: For the treated group, dosing was oral tofacitinib at 5 to 10 mg twice daily. Patients took tofacitinib for 6 to 18 months, followed by 6 drug-free months.

Lesional scalp tissue (obtained by punch biopsy) and peripheral blood were collected from alopecia areata patients. Cell sorting was applied to PBMCs, and CD4+ and CD8+ T cells were collected. In germline, CDR1 is SGHDT, CDR2 YYEEEE. This CDR3 comprises 13 residues. Trimming took 4 bases from V and 4 from J, leaving 12 bases between them. cDNA prepared by RNA extraction and subsequent reverse transcription served as the template for sequencing. Assay: immunoSEQ multiplex PCR; the TCRdb copy retains only in-frame clones and omits some. The sample holds some 51,000 clones, 96% seen once. This specimen was CD8+ T cells sorted from blood, taken at week 0. This chain connects TRBV5-6 to TRBJ2-7; D possibly matches TRBD1 or TRBD2 (6 bases each). This sequence was found in a human donor with alopecia areata. This CDR3 is CASSPWGAYEQYF. Written as DNA, the CDR3 is TGTGCCAGCAGCCCCTGGGGGGCGTACGAGCAGTACTTC.